The next 3 T cell receptor beta chains were all read from a single sample in a study of blood T cell repertoires in COVID-19. Profiled with immunoSEQ multiplex PCR; TCRdb holds only in-frame clones, not every one. There are about 190,000 clones in the sample; 76% occur only once, and around a sixth lies in the top ten. Sequenced: PBMCs or T cells enriched from blood (not recorded which). These receptor sequences come from a woman between 45 and 65 years old with acute COVID-19.

The chain couples TRBV6-5 to TRBJ2-5; TRBD2 agrees at 7 bases. Germline CDR1 MNHEY, CDR2 SVGAGI. The CDR3 totals 12 residues. V dropped 7 bases and J dropped 3; count of bases not matched to a gene: 2. CDR3: CASTGLEETQYF. CDR3 DNA: TGTGCCAGCACAGGACTAGAAGAGACCCAGTACTTC.

The J gene is TRBJ1-4, the V gene TRBV28; a weak D match, TRBD1 (6 bases). The germline V gene encodes CDR1 MDHEN and CDR2 SYDVKM. CDR3 length: 15 amino acids. V was clipped by 0 bases and J by 6 bases, with 11 bases between them. The CDR3 bases are TGTGCCAGCAGTTTATGGCCCAGGGGAGATGAAAAACTGTTTTTT. Its translation is CASSLWPRGDEKLFF.

DNA for the CDR3: TGTGCCTCCCCCCCCGCCAACCGGGGCAATGAGCAGTTCTTC. It encodes CASPPANRGNEQFF. V gene TRBV28 combines with J gene TRBJ2-1, with D perhaps TRBD2 (5 bases). The CDR3 is 14 amino acids. Germline values: CDR1 MDHEN, CDR2 SYDVKM. V was clipped by 11 bases and J by 6 bases, with 20 bases between them.